This T cell receptor (beta chain) comes out of a study of blood T cells in healthy people across ages (dated by TCRdb to the mid-2010s). With respect to the entire study: In model experiments, roughly one uniquely barcoded TCR beta cDNA molecule per two T cells was captured by template switching. Using deep sequencing normalized with unique cDNA molecular identifiers, the study measured how TCR beta repertoire diversity changes with age. The study analyzed two additional independent replicas of 1 million unique cDNA reads from the same blood draw for two donors, one aged 18 to 30 and one aged 80 or older. To avoid experimental bias, donors of different ages were distributed randomly across sequencing lanes. The donors were split into four age groups: young (average about 15 years), middle-aged (39), aged (62) and long-lived (over 80). Points the paper makes about the study in general: Conclusive comparison of naive and antigen-experienced compartments was prevented by the profiling of bulk unsorted PBMCs. Estimates of total diversity from one million sequenced T cells were regarded as lower bounds and underestimates. As age increased, observed TCR beta diversity per million T cells dropped in a roughly linear way, and a significant reduction was already evident by age around 41. The percentage of naive T cells measured by flow cytometry correlated strongly with observed TCR beta diversity. The long-lived group showed more naive CD4+ T cells, fewer expanded clones and increased TCR diversity than the aged group, suggesting age selection. The CMV infection status of donors was not known, potentially confounding age-related changes in expanded clonotypes.

This clonotype was seen only a few times. No antigen is known for it. No much larger clonotype is one base removed from it; base qualities were not supplied. Donors were approximately 42 systemically healthy Caucasian individuals from Russia aged about 6 to 100 years. Each donor gave around 9.5 milliliters of peripheral blood, collected into EDTA-treated Vacutainer tubes. PBMCs were isolated by Ficoll-Paque density-gradient centrifugation, with at least 7 million obtained per sample. Trizol reagent was used to extract total RNA from PBMCs, with at least 5 micrograms per sample. Naive CD45RAhigh/CD27high T cell percentages were measured by flow cytometry on a PBMC aliquot from every donor. The library came from 5' RACE. The data were produced on an Illumina HiSeq 2500. A second PCR of about 7 to 12 cycles was performed with a sample-barcoded 5' primer and a J-beta primer mix. A template-switch 5' adaptor carrying 12 random nucleotides introduced a unique molecular identifier onto each TCR beta cDNA molecule. Each sample yielded at least 2.5 million CDR3-containing paired-end reads. First-strand cDNA was synthesized from all RNA with the Mint cDNA synthesis kit, primed by a TRBC-specific oligonucleotide. Following uracil-DNA glycosylase treatment, all cDNA underwent a first 18-cycle PCR with the universal primers M1SS and BC2_uni_R. The original methods were these. Normalization of each sample was performed by random selection of 1 million high-quality reads, each carrying a distinct molecular identifier. Reads with shared molecular identifiers were discarded instead of being binned into consensus sequences. MiTCR, run with a Q25 quality threshold and the strictest error-elimination algorithm, handled CDR3 identification, clonotype clustering and error correction. A nonparametric unseen species model using Euler transformation provided a lower-bound estimate of total TCR beta diversity. The public reads were run again by TCRdb, first through fastp at Q25 and then through MiXCR, and only productive beta chains were kept. Each CDR3 protein appears once, grouped with its most common genes and DNA. TCRdb, rather than the study authors, made the V and J calls. This sample lists around 710,000 distinct CDR3 sequences; 40% to 45% were detected once. Around a fifth of the sample comes from the top ten.

The germline V gene (reference sequence) gives CDR1 as DFQATT and CDR2 as SNEGSKA. Reading from cysteine to phenylalanine, the CDR3 counts 14 amino acids. The sequence is cut down to CDR3 DNA, 42 bases in frame from base 1. The junction shows trimming of 0 bases on V and 0 bases on J, plus 9 bases between the germline ends. The sequenced sample consisted of blood. The chain was built from TRBV20-1 and TRBJ2-7; the D gene is not confidently resolved. The TCR sequence derives from a woman aged 60 to 75 in good health. The CDR3 in this case is CSARDPSASYEQYF. The DNA is TGCAGTGCTAGAGATCCCAGCGCCTCCTACGAGCAGTACTTC.